The clone carrying this T cell receptor (beta chain) was seen just once. Sequenced by immunoSEQ multiplex PCR; TCRdb stores in-frame clones only, minus some. The profile shows some 630,000 clones, about two thirds of them singletons. This sample was taken from a study of shared clonotypes between healthy human individuals. Study summary: Each donor's CD4 naive and CD4 memory cells filled three plates apiece, CD8 naive two, and CD8 memory one.

Germline CDR1 MNHEY, CDR2 SVGAGI. Trimming stripped 6 bases from V and 6 bases from J, with 18 bases between. The CDR3 extends over 14 amino acids. Specimen: memory CD4+ T cells sorted from blood. Noted subset: CD45RA-negative fraction. The TCR comes from a woman in her twenties or thirties in good health. The genes are TRBV6-5 and TRBJ2-7, with D possibly matching TRBD1 (5 bases). The CDR3 bases are TGTGCCAGCAGCCACAGGCAGGGTCGGGCCGAGCAGTACTTC. Its translation: CASSHRQGRAEQYF.